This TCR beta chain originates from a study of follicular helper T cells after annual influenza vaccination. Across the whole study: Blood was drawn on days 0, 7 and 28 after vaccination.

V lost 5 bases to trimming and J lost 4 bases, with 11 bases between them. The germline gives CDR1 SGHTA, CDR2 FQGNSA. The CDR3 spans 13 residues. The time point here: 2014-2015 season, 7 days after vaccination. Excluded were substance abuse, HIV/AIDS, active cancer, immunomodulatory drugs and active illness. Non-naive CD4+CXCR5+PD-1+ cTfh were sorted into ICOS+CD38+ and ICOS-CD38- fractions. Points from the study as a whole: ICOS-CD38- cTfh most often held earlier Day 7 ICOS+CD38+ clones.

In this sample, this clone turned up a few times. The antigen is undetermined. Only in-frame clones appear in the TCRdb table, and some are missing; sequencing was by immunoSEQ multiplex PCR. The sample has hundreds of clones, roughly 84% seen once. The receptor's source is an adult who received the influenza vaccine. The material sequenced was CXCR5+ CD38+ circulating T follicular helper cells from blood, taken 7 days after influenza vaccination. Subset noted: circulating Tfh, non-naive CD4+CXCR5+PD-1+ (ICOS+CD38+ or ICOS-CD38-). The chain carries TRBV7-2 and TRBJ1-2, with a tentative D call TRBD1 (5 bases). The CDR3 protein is CASSSGAFYGYTF. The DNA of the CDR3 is TGTGCCAGCAGCAGTGGGGCGTTCTATGGCTACACCTTC.